Presented here are 17 T cell receptor beta chains from one specimen sequenced in a study of chemoradiotherapy in HPV16-positive cancers. Clones were sequenced by immunoSEQ multiplex PCR, and TCRdb holds only the in-frame ones, with some missing. The table lists 2,800 or so clones, around 87% of them singletons, with around 5.5% in the top ten. The sample consisted of tumor tissue, taken from a patient who underwent chemoradiotherapy. These TCRs come from a human donor with HPV-associated anogenital cancer.

V usage is TRBV13 and J usage is TRBJ1-2; TRBD1 matches at 9 bases. The CDR3 consists of 14 residues. With V trimmed by 7 bases and J by 2 bases, 5 bases remained unmatched. Germline values: CDR1 PRHDT, CDR2 FYEKMQ (reference sequence). The CDR3 protein is CASTMGQGNYGYTF. The CDR3 DNA sequence: TGTGCCAGCACCATGGGACAGGGCAACTATGGCTACACCTTC.

CDR3 region: CASASGAWGGTDTQYF. In DNA form, the CDR3 reads TGCGCCAGCGCTAGCGGTGCCTGGGGTGGCACAGATACGCAGTATTTT. The chain carries TRBV5-1 and TRBJ2-3, with 7 bases aligning to TRBD2. With V trimmed by 7 bases and J by 1 base, 12 bases remained unmatched. The CDR3 has 16 amino acids. Per the germline V gene, CDR1 is SGHRS and CDR2 is YFSETQ.

This clone has a single count. The chain joins TRBV28 to TRBJ2-2; D may correspond to TRBD1 or TRBD2 (6 bases each). Germline assignment: CDR1 MDHEN and CDR2 SYDVKM. The germline V and J ends were trimmed by 7 bases and 5 bases, with 20 bases remaining between them. The CDR3 runs to 16 residues. The CDR3 DNA is TGTGCCAGCACTGTGGCGGGCAGGGGAGGAACCGGGGAGCTGTTTTTT. Translating gives CASTVAGRGGTGELFF.

The chain uses TRBV9 and TRBJ1-6; D remains unclear. The CDR3 sequence is 14 residues long. Trimming left V 0 bases short and J 8 bases short, with 9 bases between. CDR1 SGDLS and CDR2 YYNGEE come from the germline V gene. The CDR3 DNA follows: TGTGCCAGCAGCGTAGGGGTGCAGGATTCACCCCTCCACTTT. Translation gives CASSVGVQDSPLHF.

This clone has a single count. The V call is TRBV5-1, the J call TRBJ1-1; 11 bases are shared with TRBD1. CDR3 length equals 16 residues. V lost 3 bases to trimming and J lost 6 bases; unmatched junction nucleotides: 10. From germline, CDR1 is SGHRS and CDR2 YFSETQ. The CDR3 nucleotides read TGCGCCAGCAGCTCCCGGGTGGACAGGGGGCGGGCTGAAGCTTTCTTT. Encoded protein: CASSSRVDRGRAEAFF.

The chain recombines TRBV7-2 with TRBJ2-1; 12 positions agree with TRBD2. Trimming at V came to 1 base and at J to 6 bases, leaving 7 bases not matched to a gene. Germline assignment: CDR1 SGHTA and CDR2 FQGNSA. This CDR3 spans 17 amino acids. CDR3 DNA sequence: TGTGCCAGCAGCTTAGATTCTTCACTAGCGGGAGGCAATGAGCAGTTCTTC. Translated: CASSLDSSLAGGNEQFF.

The chain is built from TRBV2 and TRBJ1-2, with D unclear. Germline-derived CDR1 and CDR2 are SNHLY and FYNNEI. The V end lost 8 bases, the J end lost 4 bases, and 14 bases lay between the germline ends. The CDR3 consists of 13 residues. This chain's CDR3 is CASGGAGPYGYTF. CDR3 in DNA: TGTGCCAGCGGCGGAGCAGGTCCCTATGGCTACACCTTC.

The chain has TRBV28 and TRBJ2-1; the match to TRBD1 covers 9 bases. This CDR3 spans 17 amino acids. Unmatched junction bases numbered 9, after V lost 5 bases and J lost 1 base. The germline V gene encodes CDR1 MDHEN and CDR2 SYDVKM. CDR3 amino acids: CASSPRGQGRSYNEQFF. The DNA for the CDR3 is TGTGCCAGCAGTCCCAGGGGACAGGGCAGGTCCTACAATGAGCAGTTCTTC.

This clone was recorded once. J is TRBJ2-5 and V is TRBV30; possibly TRBD1 or TRBD2 for D (6 bases each). Germline CDR1 GTSNPN, CDR2 SVGIG (reference sequence). This CDR3 comprises 12 residues. The V and J ends lost 3 bases and 5 bases respectively, with 10 bases between them. This CDR3 reads CAWRDSGETQYF. Written as DNA, the CDR3 is TGTGCCTGGAGGGACAGCGGGGAGACCCAGTACTTC.

The rearrangement uses TRBV28 and TRBJ1-2, with D maybe TRBD1 (6 bases). Between the trimmed V and J ends, which lost 2 bases and 2 bases, there was a span of 12 bases. The germline V gene encodes CDR1 MDHEN and CDR2 SYDVKM. This CDR3 is built from 15 residues. DNA for the CDR3: TGTGCCAGCAGTTTAAAGCCGCAGGGGAACTATGGCTACACCTTC. Translated: CASSLKPQGNYGYTF.

The chain carries TRBV11-2 and TRBJ2-1; the D gene is possibly TRBD2 (6 bases). The V end lost 0 bases, the J end lost 0 bases, and 15 bases lay between the germline ends. This CDR3 comprises 18 residues. Per the germline V gene, CDR1 is SGHAT and CDR2 is FQNNGV. The DNA of the CDR3 is TGTGCCAGCAGCTTAGATCCTCAAGCGGGCAGCTCCTACAATGAGCAGTTCTTC. As protein: CASSLDPQAGSSYNEQFF.

The chain uses TRBV7-2 and TRBJ1-6; perhaps TRBD1 as D (6 bases). V gave up 5 bases and J gave up 7 bases, with 15 bases separating them. The germline V gene encodes CDR1 SGHTA and CDR2 FQGNSA. The CDR3 totals 15 residues. CDR3: CASSPHRAKNSPLHF. The CDR3 DNA reads TGTGCCAGCAGCCCCCACAGGGCAAAAAATTCACCCCTCCACTTT.

The chain recombines TRBV19 with TRBJ2-5; the D gene is possibly TRBD2 (6 bases). This CDR3 is 13 amino acids long. CDR1 and CDR2 from the germline V gene are LNHDA and SQIVND (reference sequence). V was trimmed by 5 bases and J by 2 bases, leaving 9 bases between them. The chain's CDR3 is CASSGRGQETQYF. The CDR3 DNA reads as TGTGCCAGTAGTGGGCGGGGTCAAGAGACCCAGTACTTC.

This clone was detected only once. The gene calls are TRBV5-1 and TRBJ2-3; TRBD2 matches at 7 bases. The CDR3 is 14 residues long. The germline V gene has CDR1 SGHRS and CDR2 YFSETQ. V lost 6 bases to trimming and J lost 0 bases; unmatched junction nucleotides: 4. The CDR3 sequence is CASKAGSSTDTQYF. The CDR3 coding sequence is TGCGCCAGCAAAGCGGGATCAAGCACAGATACGCAGTATTTT.

This clone turned up a few times. As DNA, the CDR3 is TGTGCCAGCAGCTCTCACGGCTCCTACGAGCAGTACTTC. Encoded protein: CASSSHGSYEQYF. This chain uses TRBV9 with TRBJ2-7; D ambiguous. V was shortened by 4 bases and J by 0 bases, with 8 bases between the two germline ends. The CDR3 is made up of 13 amino acids. Germline lookup yields CDR1 SGDLS and CDR2 YYNGEE.

This clone was seen once. The chain has TRBV7-3 and TRBJ2-3; D is possibly TRBD1 (6 bases). Germline CDR1 SGHTA, CDR2 FQGTGA. The V gene lost 5 bases and the J gene lost 2 bases, with 11 bases spanning the gap. This CDR3 spans 14 amino acids. CDR3 protein: CASSQTGTTDTQYF. The CDR3 coding sequence is TGTGCCAGCAGCCAAACAGGGACCACAGATACGCAGTATTTT.

V gene TRBV18 combines with J gene TRBJ1-2, with a weak D call TRBD1 (6 bases). The V and J ends lost 6 bases and 5 bases respectively, with 19 bases between them. From germline, CDR1 is KGHSH and CDR2 LQKENI. CDR3 size: 15 residues. DNA for the CDR3: TGTGCCAGCTCTCAGGATGGGGGCCGAACGTATGGCTACACCTTC. Translated, it gives CASSQDGGRTYGYTF.